This T cell receptor (beta chain) was recovered during a study of radiotherapy plus CTLA-4 blockade in lung cancer. Notes on the study in general: Some TCR clones had been derived from tumors. These clones expanded in peripheral blood after radiotherapy plus ipilimumab. Increased serum interferon-beta after radiation also reportedly predicted response strongly.

Libraries were prepared by immunoSEQ multiplex PCR; TCRdb keeps only in-frame clonotypes and omits some of them. The sample contains 40,000 to 45,000 clones, approximately 77% of which appear only once. Germline CDR1 reads SGHVS; CDR2 reads FNYEAQ. The ends were cut back, 2 bases at V and 5 bases at J, with 12 bases in the middle. The CDR3 sequence is 15 residues long. Note on this clone: Its target is not known.

The chain has TRBV7-6 and TRBJ2-2, with D perhaps TRBD2 (6 bases). The source was peripheral blood, collected from a patient treated with radiotherapy plus ipilimumab. The receptor was derived from a human donor with non-small cell lung cancer whose response to radiotherapy plus ipilimumab could not be evaluated. DNA of the CDR3: TGTGCCAGCAGCTTACTCGGGAGAGGTACCGGGGAGCTGTTTTTT. It codes for CASSLLGRGTGELFF.